Presented here are 12 T cell receptor beta chains from one specimen sequenced in a study of T cell repertoires in cytomegalovirus infection. MiXCR, run by TCRdb on the reads, gives a single entry per CDR3 protein. The sample records 450,000 to 650,000 distinct CDR3 sequences, approximately 26% being singletons. Sequenced input: PBMCs. The receptors shown here come from a human donor in good health (CMV status not recorded). Some clones in this sample may be carry-over from other donors' samples.

The rearrangement joins TRBV6-2 or TRBV6-3 to TRBJ2-5; TRBD2 agrees at 13 bases. Unmatched junction bases numbered 3, after V lost 7 bases and J lost 4 bases. The CDR3 sequence is 14 residues long. Germline CDR1 reads MNHEY; CDR2 reads SVGEGT. In nucleotides, the CDR3 is TGTGCCAGCAATGGACTAGCGGGAGTAGAGACCCAGTACTTC. Translation: CASNGLAGVETQYF.

V usage is TRBV20-1 and J usage is TRBJ1-1; D is undetermined. This CDR3 is 14 amino acids long. CDR1 and CDR2 (germline): DFQATT, SNEGSKA (reference sequence). Trimming pared 0 bases from V and 0 bases from J, leaving 8 bases between. CDR3 nucleotide sequence: TGCAGTGCTAGAGATACGGGTCTGAACACTGAAGCTTTCTTT. Protein sequence: CSARDTGLNTEAFF.

This clonotype was found a few times. The gene calls are TRBV28 and TRBJ2-1; TRBD2 aligns across 7 bases. V gave up 11 bases and J gave up 5 bases; unmatched junction bases: 9. Germline values: CDR1 MDHEN, CDR2 SYDVKM. CDR3 length: 13 amino acids. The CDR3: CAAGGAGNNEQFF. The CDR3 coding sequence is TGTGCCGCCGGAGGAGCGGGAAACAATGAGCAGTTCTTC.

The table lists this clonotype with many counts. This chain uses TRBV6-1 with TRBJ2-1; 7 bases agree with TRBD1. Per germline, CDR1 MNHNS and CDR2 SASEGT. The CDR3 totals 15 residues. Trimming removed 4 bases from V and 6 bases from J; junction bases left unmatched: 9. CDR3 in amino acids: CASSGGGITTNEQFF. Written as DNA, the CDR3 is TGTGCCAGCAGTGGAGGGGGCATAACTACCAATGAGCAGTTCTTC.

The V gene is TRBV18, the J gene TRBJ1-1; D uncertain. V dropped 4 bases and J dropped 1 base, with 7 bases sitting between them. The germline V gene encodes CDR1 KGHSH and CDR2 LQKENI. CDR3 length: 13 amino acids. This CDR3 reads CASSHAWNTEAFF. The CDR3 region has the DNA TGTGCCAGCTCACATGCGTGGAACACTGAAGCTTTCTTT.

The chain joins TRBV30 to TRBJ2-7, with TRBD1 identical over 8 bases. Germline V gene sequence: CDR1 GTSNPN, CDR2 SVGIG (reference sequence). V shed 2 bases and J 4 bases; nucleotides not matched to a gene: 7. The CDR3 consists of 14 residues. The DNA for the CDR3 is TGTGCCTGGAGTTACCCTGACAGGGGATACGAGCAGTACGTC. This gives the protein CAWSYPDRGYEQYV.

The genes are TRBV20-1 and TRBJ2-5, with 12 bases matching TRBD2. The CDR3 contains 16 residues. Germline loops: CDR1 DFQATT, CDR2 SNEGSKA (reference sequence). Trimming took 3 bases from V and 1 from J; bases not matched to a gene: 6. The CDR3 loop reads CSARTSGSRVQETQYF. CDR3 coding DNA: TGCAGTGCTAGGACTAGCGGGAGTCGGGTCCAAGAGACCCAGTACTTC.

The V and J genes are TRBV6-1 and TRBJ1-1, with D possibly being TRBD1 (6 bases). The V gene lost 6 bases and the J gene lost 2 bases, with 16 bases spanning the gap. Germline CDR1 reads MNHNS; CDR2 reads SASEGT. CDR3 length equals 15 residues. CDR3 loop: CASSSNRASNTEAFF. The CDR3 nucleotides are TGTGCCAGCAGCTCCAACAGGGCTTCTAACACTGAAGCTTTCTTT.

The V call is TRBV6-8, the J call TRBJ1-5, with D unresolved. Trimming removed 8 bases from V and 5 bases from J, with 13 bases in between. CDR3 length: 13 residues. The germline CDR1 and CDR2 sequences are MNHGY and SAAAGT. The CDR3 bases are TGTGCCAGCCACACCGCGGCGGATCAGCCCCAGCATTTT. The encoded protein is CASHTAADQPQHF.

Only one count was recorded for this clonotype. The chain recombines TRBV12-5 with TRBJ1-2, with D possibly matching TRBD1 (5 bases). CDR1 is LGHNT and CDR2 is FRNRAP in the germline V gene. This CDR3 has 12 amino acids. This chain's CDR3 is CVSLGAGRGYTF. As DNA, the CDR3 is TGTGTATCGCTCGGTGCAGGGCGCGGCTACACCTTC.

Ten or more counts support this clonotype. The DNA of the CDR3 is TGTGCCAGCAGCTTAGCGGCGTCTCCACTAGCATTTAGTTACGAGCAGTACTTC. Translated, it gives CASSLAASPLAFSYEQYF. The gene calls are TRBV7-2 and TRBJ2-7; possible D gene TRBD2, 6 bases. Germline V lookup: CDR1 SGHTA, CDR2 FQGNSA. The V and J ends lost 0 bases and 4 bases respectively, with 22 bases between them. The length of the CDR3 is 18 residues.

This clonotype appeared many times. The chain couples TRBV7-2 to TRBJ2-5, with D possibly being TRBD2 (6 bases). Deletions cut 0 bases from V and 1 base from J, with 6 bases between. CDR3 length equals 14 residues. Per the germline V gene, CDR1 is SGHTA and CDR2 is FQGNSA. This chain's CDR3 is CASSLAGGQETQYF. In DNA form, the CDR3 reads TGTGCCAGCAGCTTAGCGGGAGGCCAAGAGACCCAGTACTTC.